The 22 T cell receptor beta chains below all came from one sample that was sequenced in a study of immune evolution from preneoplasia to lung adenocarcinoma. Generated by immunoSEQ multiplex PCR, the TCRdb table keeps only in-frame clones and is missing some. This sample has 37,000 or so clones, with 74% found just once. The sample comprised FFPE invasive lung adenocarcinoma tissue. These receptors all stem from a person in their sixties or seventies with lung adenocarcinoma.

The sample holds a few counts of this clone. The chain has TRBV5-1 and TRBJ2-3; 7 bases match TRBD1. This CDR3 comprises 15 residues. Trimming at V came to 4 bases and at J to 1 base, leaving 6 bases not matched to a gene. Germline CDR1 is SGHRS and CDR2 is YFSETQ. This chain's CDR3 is CASSLRDRRTDTQYF. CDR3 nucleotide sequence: TGCGCCAGCAGCCTCCGGGACAGACGCACAGATACGCAGTATTTT.

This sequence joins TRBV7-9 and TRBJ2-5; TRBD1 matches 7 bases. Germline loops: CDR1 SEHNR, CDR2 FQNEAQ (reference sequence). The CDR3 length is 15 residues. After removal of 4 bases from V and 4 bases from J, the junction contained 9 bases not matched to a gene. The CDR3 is CASSSDRVIPETQYF. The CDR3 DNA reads TGTGCCAGCAGCTCAGACAGGGTGATACCAGAGACCCAGTACTTC.

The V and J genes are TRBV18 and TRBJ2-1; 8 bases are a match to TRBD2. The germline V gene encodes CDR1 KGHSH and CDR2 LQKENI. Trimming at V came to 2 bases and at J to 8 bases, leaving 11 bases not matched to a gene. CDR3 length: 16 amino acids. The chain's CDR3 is CASSPGGGRRDYEQFF. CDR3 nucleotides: TGTGCCAGCTCACCAGGGGGCGGGAGGAGAGATTATGAGCAGTTCTTC. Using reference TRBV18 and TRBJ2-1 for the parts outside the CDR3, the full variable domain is NAGVMQNPRHLVRRRGQEARLRCSPMKGHSHVYWYRQLPEEGLKFMVYLQKENIIDESGMPKERFSAEFPKEGPSILRIQQVVRGDSAAYFCASSPGGGRRDYEQFFGPGTRLTVL.

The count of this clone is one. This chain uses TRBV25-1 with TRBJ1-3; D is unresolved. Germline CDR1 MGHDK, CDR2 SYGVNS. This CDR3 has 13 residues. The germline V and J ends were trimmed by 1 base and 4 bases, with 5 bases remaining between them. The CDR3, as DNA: TGTGCCAGCAGTGAATCTATGGGAAACACCATATATTTT. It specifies CASSESMGNTIYF.

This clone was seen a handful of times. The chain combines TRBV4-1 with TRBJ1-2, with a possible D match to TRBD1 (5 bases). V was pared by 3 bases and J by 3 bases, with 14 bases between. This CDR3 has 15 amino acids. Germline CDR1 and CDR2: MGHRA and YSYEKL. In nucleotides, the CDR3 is TGCGCCAGCAGCCATCTGGCTCGGGGGGACTATGGCTACACCTTC. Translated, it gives CASSHLARGDYGYTF.

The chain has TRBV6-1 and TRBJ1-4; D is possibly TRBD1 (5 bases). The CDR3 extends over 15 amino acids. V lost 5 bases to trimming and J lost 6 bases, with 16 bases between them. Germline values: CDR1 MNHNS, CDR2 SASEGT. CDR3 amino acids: CASSLKRWGDEKLFF. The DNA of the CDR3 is TGTGCCAGCAGTTTGAAAAGGTGGGGGGATGAAAAACTGTTTTTT.

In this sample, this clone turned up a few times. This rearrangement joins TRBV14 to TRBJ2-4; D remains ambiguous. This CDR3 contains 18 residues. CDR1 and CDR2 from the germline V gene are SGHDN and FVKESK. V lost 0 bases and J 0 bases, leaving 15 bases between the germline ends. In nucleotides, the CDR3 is TGTGCCAGCAGCCAAGAAGCCCACAGAGACTTAGCCAAAAACATTCAGTACTTC. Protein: CASSQEAHRDLAKNIQYF.

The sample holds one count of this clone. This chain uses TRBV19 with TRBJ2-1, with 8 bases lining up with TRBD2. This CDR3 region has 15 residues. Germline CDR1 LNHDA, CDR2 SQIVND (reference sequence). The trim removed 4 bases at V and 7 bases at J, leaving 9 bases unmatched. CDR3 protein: CASSTSGRVGNEQFF. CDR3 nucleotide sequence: TGTGCCAGTAGTACCAGCGGGAGAGTTGGTAATGAGCAGTTCTTC.

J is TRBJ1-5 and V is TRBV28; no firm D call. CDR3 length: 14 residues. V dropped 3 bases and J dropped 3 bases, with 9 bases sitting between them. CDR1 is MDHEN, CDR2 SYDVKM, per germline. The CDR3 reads CASSFGRFNQPQHF. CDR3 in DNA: TGTGCCAGCAGTTTCGGGCGGTTCAATCAGCCCCAGCATTTT.

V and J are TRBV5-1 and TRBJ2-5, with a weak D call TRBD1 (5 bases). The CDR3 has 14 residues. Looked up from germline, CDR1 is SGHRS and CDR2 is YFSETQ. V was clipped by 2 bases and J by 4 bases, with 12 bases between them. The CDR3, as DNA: TGCGCCAGCAGCTTACAGGATTTGGGAGAGACCCAGTACTTC. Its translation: CASSLQDLGETQYF. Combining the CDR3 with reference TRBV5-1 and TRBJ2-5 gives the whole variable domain KAGVTQTPRYLIKTRGQQVTLSCSPISGHRSVSWYQQTPGQGLQFLFEYFSETQRNKGNFPGRFSGRQFSNSRSEMNVSTLELGDSALYLCASSLQDLGETQYFGPGTRLLVL.

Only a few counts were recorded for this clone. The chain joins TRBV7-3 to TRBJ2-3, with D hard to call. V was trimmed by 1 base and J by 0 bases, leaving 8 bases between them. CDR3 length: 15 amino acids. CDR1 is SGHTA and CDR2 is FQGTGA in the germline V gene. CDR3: CASSLSLVSTDTQYF. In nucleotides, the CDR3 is TGTGCCAGCAGCTTAAGTCTAGTGAGCACAGATACGCAGTATTTT.

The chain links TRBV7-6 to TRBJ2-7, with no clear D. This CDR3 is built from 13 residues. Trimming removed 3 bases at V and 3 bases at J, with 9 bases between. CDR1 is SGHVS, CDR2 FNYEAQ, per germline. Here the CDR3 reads CASSFGQDYEQYF. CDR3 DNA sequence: TGTGCCAGCAGCTTTGGTCAGGACTACGAGCAGTACTTC.

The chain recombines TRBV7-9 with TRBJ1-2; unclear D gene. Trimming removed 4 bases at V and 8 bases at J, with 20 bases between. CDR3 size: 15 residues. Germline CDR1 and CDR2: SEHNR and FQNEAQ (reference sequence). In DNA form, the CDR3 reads TGTGCCAGCAGCTCGGACGGAGGATCCCTTAGAGGCTACACCTTC. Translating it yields CASSSDGGSLRGYTF.

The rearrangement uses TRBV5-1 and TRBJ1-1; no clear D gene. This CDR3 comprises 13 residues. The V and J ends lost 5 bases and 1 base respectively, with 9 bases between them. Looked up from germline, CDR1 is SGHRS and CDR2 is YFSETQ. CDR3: CASSMNQNTEAFF. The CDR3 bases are TGCGCCAGCAGTATGAACCAGAACACTGAAGCTTTCTTT.

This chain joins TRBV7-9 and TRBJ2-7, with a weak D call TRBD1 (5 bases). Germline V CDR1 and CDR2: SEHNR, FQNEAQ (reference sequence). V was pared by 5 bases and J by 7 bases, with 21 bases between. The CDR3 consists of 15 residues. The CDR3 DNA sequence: TGTGCCAGCAGCCGAGTGGGGCGCGGATCCCTGGAGCAGTACTTC. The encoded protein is CASSRVGRGSLEQYF.

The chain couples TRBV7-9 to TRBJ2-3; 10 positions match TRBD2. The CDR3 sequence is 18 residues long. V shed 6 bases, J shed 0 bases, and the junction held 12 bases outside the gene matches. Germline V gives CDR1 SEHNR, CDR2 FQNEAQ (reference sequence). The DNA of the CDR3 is TGTGCCAGCAGAAAAGGACGGACTAGCGGTCCGAGCACAGATACGCAGTATTTT. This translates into CASRKGRTSGPSTDTQYF. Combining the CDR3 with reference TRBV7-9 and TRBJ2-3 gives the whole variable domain DTGVSQNPRHKITKRGQNVTFRCDPISEHNRLYWYRQTLGQGPEFLTYFQNEAQLEKSRLLSDRFSAERPKGSFSTLEIQRTEQGDSAMYLCASRKGRTSGPSTDTQYFGPGTRLTVL.

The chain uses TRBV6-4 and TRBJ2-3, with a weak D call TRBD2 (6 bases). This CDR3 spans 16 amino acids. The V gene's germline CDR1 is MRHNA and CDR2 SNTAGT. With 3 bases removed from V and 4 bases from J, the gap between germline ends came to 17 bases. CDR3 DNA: TGTGCCAGCAGTGAGGGACCCCGACTAGAATCAGATACGCAGTATTTT. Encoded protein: CASSEGPRLESDTQYF.

The CDR3 spells CAWVYGSPGELFF. The CDR3 DNA is TGTGCCTGGGTCTACGGAAGCCCCGGGGAGCTGTTTTTT. The chain employs TRBV30 and TRBJ2-2; no definite D call. Trimming removed 5 bases at V and 6 bases at J, with 13 bases between. Germline CDR1 is GTSNPN and CDR2 is SVGIG (reference sequence). This CDR3 comprises 13 residues.

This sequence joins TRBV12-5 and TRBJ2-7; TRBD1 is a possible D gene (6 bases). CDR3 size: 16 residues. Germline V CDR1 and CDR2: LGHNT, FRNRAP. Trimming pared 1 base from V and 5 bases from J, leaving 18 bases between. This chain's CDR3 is CASGLARPTGSHEQYF. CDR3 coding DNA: TGTGCTAGTGGTTTGGCCCGGCCCACAGGGAGCCACGAGCAGTACTTC.

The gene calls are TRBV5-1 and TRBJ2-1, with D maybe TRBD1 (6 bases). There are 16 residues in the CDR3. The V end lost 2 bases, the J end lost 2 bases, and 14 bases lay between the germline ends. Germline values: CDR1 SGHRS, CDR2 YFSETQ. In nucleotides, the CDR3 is TGCGCCAGCAGCTTTCAAGGGACACCTCCCTACAATGAGCAGTTCTTC. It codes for CASSFQGTPPYNEQFF.

In DNA, the CDR3 is TGCGCCAGCAGCTGGGGGACTAGCGGGAGTGATGAGCAGTTCTTC. Protein product: CASSWGTSGSDEQFF. The V call is TRBV5-1, the J call TRBJ2-1; 14 bases fit TRBD2. V trimming: 3 bases; J trimming: 8 bases; junction bases outside the gene matches: 4. This CDR3 is 15 amino acids long. CDR1 SGHRS and CDR2 YFSETQ come from the germline V gene.

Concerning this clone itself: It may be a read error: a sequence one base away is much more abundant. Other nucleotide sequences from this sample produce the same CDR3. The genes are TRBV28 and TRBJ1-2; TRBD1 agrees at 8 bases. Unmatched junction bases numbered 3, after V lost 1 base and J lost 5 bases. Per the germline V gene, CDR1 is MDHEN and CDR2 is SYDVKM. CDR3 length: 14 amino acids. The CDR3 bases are TGTGCCAGCAGTTTATATCAGGGGGCTTATGGCTACACCTTC. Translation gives CASSLYQGAYGYTF.